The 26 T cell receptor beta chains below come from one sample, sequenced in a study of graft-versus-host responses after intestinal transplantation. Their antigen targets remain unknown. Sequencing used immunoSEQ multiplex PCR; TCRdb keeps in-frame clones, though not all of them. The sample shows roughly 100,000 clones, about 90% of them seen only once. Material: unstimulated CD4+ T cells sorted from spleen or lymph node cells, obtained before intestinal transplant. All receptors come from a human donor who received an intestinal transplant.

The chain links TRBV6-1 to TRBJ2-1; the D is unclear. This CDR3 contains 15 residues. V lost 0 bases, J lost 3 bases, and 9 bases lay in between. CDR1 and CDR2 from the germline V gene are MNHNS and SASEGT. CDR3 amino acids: CASSEADAYYNEQFF. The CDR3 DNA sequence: TGTGCCAGCAGTGAAGCGGATGCCTACTACAATGAGCAGTTCTTC.

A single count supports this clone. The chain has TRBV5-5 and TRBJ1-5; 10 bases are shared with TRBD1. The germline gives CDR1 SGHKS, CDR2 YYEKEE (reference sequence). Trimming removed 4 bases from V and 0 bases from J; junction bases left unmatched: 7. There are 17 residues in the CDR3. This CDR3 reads CASSPGTGAYSNQPQHF. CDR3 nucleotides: TGTGCCAGCAGCCCGGGGACAGGGGCGTATAGCAATCAGCCCCAGCATTTT.

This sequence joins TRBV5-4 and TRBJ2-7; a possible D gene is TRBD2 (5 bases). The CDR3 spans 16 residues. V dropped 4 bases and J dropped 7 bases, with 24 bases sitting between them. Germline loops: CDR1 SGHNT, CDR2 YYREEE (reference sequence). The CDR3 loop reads CASSTALSSGVEEQYF. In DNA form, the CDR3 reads TGTGCCAGCAGCACGGCATTGAGTTCCGGGGTGGAGGAGCAGTACTTC.

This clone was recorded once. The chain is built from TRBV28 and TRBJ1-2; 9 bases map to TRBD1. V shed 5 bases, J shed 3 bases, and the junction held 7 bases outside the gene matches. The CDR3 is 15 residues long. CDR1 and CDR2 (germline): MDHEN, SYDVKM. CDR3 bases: TGTGCCAGCAGTCCACAGGGGGCAGTGGACTATGGCTACACCTTC. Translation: CASSPQGAVDYGYTF.

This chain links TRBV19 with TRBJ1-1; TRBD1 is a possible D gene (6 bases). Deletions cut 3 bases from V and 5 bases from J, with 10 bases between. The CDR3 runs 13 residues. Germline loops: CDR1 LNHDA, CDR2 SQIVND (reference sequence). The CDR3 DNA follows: TGTGCCAGTAGTATGGGAGGGACAACTGAAGCTTTCTTT. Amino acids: CASSMGGTTEAFF.

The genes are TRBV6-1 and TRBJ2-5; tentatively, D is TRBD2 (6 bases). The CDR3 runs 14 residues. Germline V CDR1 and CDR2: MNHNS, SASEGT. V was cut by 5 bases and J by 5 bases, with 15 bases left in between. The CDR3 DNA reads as TGTGCCAGCAGTCCCACCGGGAGTGGGGAGACCCAGTACTTC. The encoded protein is CASSPTGSGETQYF.

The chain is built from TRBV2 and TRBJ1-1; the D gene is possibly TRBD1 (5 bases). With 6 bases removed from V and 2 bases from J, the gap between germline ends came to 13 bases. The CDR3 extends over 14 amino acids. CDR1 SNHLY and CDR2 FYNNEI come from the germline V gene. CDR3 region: CASRETDGNTEAFF. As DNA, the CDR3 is TGTGCCAGCAGGGAGACAGACGGAAACACTGAAGCTTTCTTT.

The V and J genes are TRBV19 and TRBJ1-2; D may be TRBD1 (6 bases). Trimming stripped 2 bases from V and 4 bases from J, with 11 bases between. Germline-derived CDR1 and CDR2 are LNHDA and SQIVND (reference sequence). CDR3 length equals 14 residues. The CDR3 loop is CASSITGWSYGYTF. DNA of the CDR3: TGTGCCAGTAGTATAACAGGGTGGAGCTATGGCTACACCTTC.

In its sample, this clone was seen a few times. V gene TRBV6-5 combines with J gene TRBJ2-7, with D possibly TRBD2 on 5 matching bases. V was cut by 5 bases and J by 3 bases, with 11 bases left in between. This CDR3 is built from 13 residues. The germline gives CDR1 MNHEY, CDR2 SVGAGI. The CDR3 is CASSPPGIYEQYF. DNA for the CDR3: TGTGCCAGCAGTCCCCCGGGGATCTACGAGCAGTACTTC.

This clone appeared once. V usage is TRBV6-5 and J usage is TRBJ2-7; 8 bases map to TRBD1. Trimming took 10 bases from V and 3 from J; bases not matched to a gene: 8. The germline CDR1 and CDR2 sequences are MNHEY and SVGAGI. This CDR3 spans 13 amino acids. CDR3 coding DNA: TGTGCCACCCTAGGACAGGGATACTACGAGCAGTACTTC. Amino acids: CATLGQGYYEQYF.

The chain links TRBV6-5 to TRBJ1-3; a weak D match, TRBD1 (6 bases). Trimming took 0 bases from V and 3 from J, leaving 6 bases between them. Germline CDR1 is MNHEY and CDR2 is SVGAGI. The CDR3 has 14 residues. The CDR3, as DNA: TGTGCCAGCAGTTACTCAGGGGGTGGAAACACCATATATTTT. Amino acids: CASSYSGGGNTIYF.

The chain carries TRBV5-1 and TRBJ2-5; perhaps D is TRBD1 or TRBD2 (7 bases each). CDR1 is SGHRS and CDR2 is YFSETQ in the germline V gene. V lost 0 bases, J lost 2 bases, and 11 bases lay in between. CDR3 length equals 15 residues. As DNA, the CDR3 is TGCGCCAGCAGCTTGGGACAGGGAGGGCAAGAGACCCAGTACTTC. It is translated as CASSLGQGGQETQYF.

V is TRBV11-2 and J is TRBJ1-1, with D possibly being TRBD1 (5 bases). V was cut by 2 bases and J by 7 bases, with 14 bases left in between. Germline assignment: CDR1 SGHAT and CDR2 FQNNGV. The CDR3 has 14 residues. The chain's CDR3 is CASSLRSGGYEAFF. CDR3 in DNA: TGTGCCAGCAGCTTAAGGTCTGGGGGTTATGAAGCTTTCTTT.

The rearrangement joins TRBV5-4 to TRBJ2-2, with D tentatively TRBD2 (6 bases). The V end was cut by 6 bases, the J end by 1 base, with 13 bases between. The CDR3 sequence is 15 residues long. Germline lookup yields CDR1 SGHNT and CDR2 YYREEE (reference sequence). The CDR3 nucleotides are TGTGCCAGCAAACCGGGACTCGAGAACACCGGGGAGCTGTTTTTT. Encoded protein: CASKPGLENTGELFF.

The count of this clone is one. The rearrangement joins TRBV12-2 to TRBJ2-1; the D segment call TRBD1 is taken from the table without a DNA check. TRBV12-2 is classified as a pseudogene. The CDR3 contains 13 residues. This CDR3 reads CASRSDSNNEQFF. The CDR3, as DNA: TGTGCAAGTCGCTCCGACAGTAACAATGAGCAGTTCTTC.

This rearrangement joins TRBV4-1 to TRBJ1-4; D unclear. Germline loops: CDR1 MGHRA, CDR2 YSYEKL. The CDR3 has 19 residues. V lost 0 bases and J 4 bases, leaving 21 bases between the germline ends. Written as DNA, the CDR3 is TGCGCCAGCAGCCAAGACGGGGTACCCCCCTTTGCGGATAATGAAAAACTGTTTTTT. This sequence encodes CASSQDGVPPFADNEKLFF.

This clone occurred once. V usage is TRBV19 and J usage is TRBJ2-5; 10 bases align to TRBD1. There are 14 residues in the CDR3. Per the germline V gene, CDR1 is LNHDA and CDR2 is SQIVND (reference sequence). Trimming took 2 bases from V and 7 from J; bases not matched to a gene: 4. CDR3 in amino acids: CASSITGQGSTQYF. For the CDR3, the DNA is TGTGCCAGTAGTATAACGGGACAGGGGTCGACCCAGTACTTC.

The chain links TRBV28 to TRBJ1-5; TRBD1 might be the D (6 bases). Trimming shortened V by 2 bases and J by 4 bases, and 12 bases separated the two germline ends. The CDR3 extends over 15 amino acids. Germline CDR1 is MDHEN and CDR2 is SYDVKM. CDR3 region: CASSLLEGGNQPQHF. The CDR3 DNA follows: TGTGCCAGCAGTTTACTCGAGGGGGGGAATCAGCCCCAGCATTTT.

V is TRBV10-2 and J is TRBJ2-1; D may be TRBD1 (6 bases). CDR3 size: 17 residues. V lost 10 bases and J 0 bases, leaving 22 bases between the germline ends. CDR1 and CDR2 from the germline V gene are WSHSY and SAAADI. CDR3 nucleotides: TGCGCCACCAACCCGGGACAACCCTTAAGCTCCTACAATGAGCAGTTCTTC. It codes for CATNPGQPLSSYNEQFF.

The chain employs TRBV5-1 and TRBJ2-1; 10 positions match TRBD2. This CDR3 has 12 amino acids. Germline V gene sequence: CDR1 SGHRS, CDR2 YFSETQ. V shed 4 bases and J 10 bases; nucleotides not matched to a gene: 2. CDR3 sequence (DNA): TGCGCCAGCAGCACTAGCGGGGTCGAGCAGTTCTTC. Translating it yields CASSTSGVEQFF.

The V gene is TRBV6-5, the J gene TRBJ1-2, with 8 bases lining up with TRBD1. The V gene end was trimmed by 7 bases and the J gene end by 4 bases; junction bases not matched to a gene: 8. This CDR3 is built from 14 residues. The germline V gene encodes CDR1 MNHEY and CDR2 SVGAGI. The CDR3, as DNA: TGTGCCAGCACCTCAAACAGGGGGACCTATGGCTACACCTTC. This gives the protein CASTSNRGTYGYTF.

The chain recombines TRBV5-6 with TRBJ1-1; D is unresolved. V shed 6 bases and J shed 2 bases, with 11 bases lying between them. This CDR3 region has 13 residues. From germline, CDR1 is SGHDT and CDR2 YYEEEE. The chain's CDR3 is CASNEVENTEAFF. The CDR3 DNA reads TGTGCCAGCAACGAGGTCGAAAACACTGAAGCTTTCTTT.

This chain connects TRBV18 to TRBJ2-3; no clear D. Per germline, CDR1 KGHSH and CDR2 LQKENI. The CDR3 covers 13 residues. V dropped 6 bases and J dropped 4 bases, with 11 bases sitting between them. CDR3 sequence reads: CASSPGVSDTQYF. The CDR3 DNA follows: TGTGCCAGCTCCCCGGGCGTTTCAGATACGCAGTATTTT.

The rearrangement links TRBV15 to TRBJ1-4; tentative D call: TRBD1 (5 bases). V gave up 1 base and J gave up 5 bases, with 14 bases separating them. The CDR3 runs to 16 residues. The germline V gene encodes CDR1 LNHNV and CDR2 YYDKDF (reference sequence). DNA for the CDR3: TGTGCCACCAGCAGAGCTCCCCGGGACGCCAATGAAAAACTGTTTTTT. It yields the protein CATSRAPRDANEKLFF.

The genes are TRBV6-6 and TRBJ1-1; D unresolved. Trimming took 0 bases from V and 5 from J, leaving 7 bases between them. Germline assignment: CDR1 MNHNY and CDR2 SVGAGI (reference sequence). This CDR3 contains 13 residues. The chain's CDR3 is CASSYSMRTEAFF. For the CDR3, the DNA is TGTGCCAGCAGTTACTCGATGAGAACTGAAGCTTTCTTT.

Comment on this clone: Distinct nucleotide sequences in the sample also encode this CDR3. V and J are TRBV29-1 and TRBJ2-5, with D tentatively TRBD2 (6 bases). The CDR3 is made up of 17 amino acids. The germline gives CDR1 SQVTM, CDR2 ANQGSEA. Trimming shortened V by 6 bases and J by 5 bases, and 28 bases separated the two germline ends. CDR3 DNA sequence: TGCAGCGTGACGAACCTGCGATTGCGGGGAGGCCGGGAGACCCAGTACTTC. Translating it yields CSVTNLRLRGGRETQYF.